The clone carrying this TCR beta chain was seen only a few times. Its antigen is still unknown. One end of the junction is discordant with germline, which a read error may explain. This specimen comes from a study of post-analysis software for immune sequencing data. About the study: Both relapsing-remitting and secondary progressive multiple sclerosis featured among the disease courses, as did progressive-relapsing multiple sclerosis. Study-level results: Compared with controls, patients showed significantly lower normalized Chao1 diversity. TRBV5-6, TRBV5-1 and TRBV20-1 were among several TRBV segments more frequent in patients than controls. Samples sharing a preparation batch grouped tightly together when assessed by F measure.

The CDR3 spans 12 residues. CDR1 and CDR2 (germline): SSHAT, FNYEAQ (reference sequence). TCR beta cDNA libraries had unique molecular identifiers. Input of about 0.95 to 11 million T cells yielded about half a million cDNA molecules. TCRdb independently ran MiXCR on the PCR reads; one entry per CDR3 protein. The sample includes around 710,000 distinct CDR3 sequences, 46% of them seen just once. The receptor's source is a girl under 18 with multiple sclerosis. Material for sequencing was blood. The V call is TRBV7-7, the J call TRBJ2-2; D is perhaps TRBD2 (6 bases). This CDR3 reads CASSGGTGELFF. CDR3 in DNA: TGTGCTAGCAGTGGGGGGACCGGGGAGCTGTTTTTT.